The 14 T cell receptor beta chains reported below all come from one sample, sequenced in a study of persistence of HIV-infected CD4 T cells. The immunoSEQ assay was version 4, run in survey mode. Clones were sequenced by immunoSEQ multiplex PCR, and TCRdb holds only the in-frame ones, with some missing. The sample holds 48,000 or so clones, more than 70% seen once. Lysates of CMV-infected fibroblasts at around 9.8 ug/mL stimulated these cells. Sorted nonresponding memory CD4+ T cells were CD40L-negative, CD69-negative, CD45RO-high. What these receptors recognize is not known. This specimen was CD4+ T cells sorted from PBMCs after approximately 19-hour stimulation, taken from a patient who received antiretroviral therapy. The receptor source for this set is an adult man with HIV who was CMV-seropositive.

The chain employs TRBV5-1 and TRBJ2-3, with 11 bases matching TRBD2. Trimming took 5 bases from V and 4 from J; bases not matched to a gene: 3. Germline values: CDR1 SGHRS, CDR2 YFSETQ. This CDR3 spans 14 amino acids. CDR3 residues: CASRLAGAPDTQYF. The CDR3 coding sequence is TGCGCCAGCAGACTAGCGGGAGCCCCAGATACGCAGTATTTT.

The chain has TRBV27 and TRBJ1-4; D is possibly TRBD1 (5 bases). The CDR3 has 17 residues. Germline V gene lookup returns CDR1 MNHEY and CDR2 SMNVEV (reference sequence). The V and J ends lost 0 bases and 5 bases respectively, with 16 bases between them. The CDR3 sequence: CASSLSVFGGENEKLFF. The CDR3 DNA is TGTGCCAGCAGTTTATCGGTTTTCGGGGGGGAAAATGAAAAACTGTTTTTT. The full variable domain, completed using reference TRBV27 and TRBJ1-4, is EAQVTQNPRYLITVTGKKLTVTCSQNMNHEYMSWYRQDPGLGLRQIYYSMNVEVTDKGDVPEGYKVSRKEKRNFPLILESPSPNQTSLYFCASSLSVFGGENEKLFFGSGTQLSVL.

A word on this clone: The same CDR3 can be traced to other DNA sequences in this sample. The V and J genes are TRBV2 and TRBJ1-5; D possibly corresponds to TRBD1 (5 bases). CDR3 length equals 14 residues. Germline assignment: CDR1 SNHLY and CDR2 FYNNEI. V was clipped by 3 bases and J by 1 base, with 7 bases between them. This CDR3 reads CASSDRVSNQPQHF. The CDR3 DNA follows: TGTGCCAGCAGTGACAGGGTGAGCAATCAGCCCCAGCATTTT.

There are a few counts of this clone. This chain links TRBV14 with TRBJ1-2; perhaps TRBD1 as D (5 bases). CDR1 SGHDN and CDR2 FVKESK come from the germline V gene. The CDR3 totals 16 residues. V lost 4 bases to trimming and J lost 4 bases, with 19 bases between them. CDR3 residues: CASSPTALGGGYGYTF. CDR3 bases: TGTGCCAGCAGCCCGACGGCTCTGGGGGGGGGCTATGGCTACACCTTC.

The rearrangement uses TRBV18 and TRBJ1-5; 9 bases fit TRBD1. Germline V gene lookup returns CDR1 KGHSH and CDR2 LQKENI. Trimming at V came to 2 bases and at J to 4 bases, leaving 6 bases not matched to a gene. The CDR3 covers 16 residues. CDR3 DNA: TGTGCCAGCTCACCATACGGGACAGGGACAAATCAGCCCCAGCATTTT. Protein product: CASSPYGTGTNQPQHF.

V gene TRBV10-3 combines with J gene TRBJ2-2; 7 bases map to TRBD2. V was clipped by 8 bases and J by 1 base; unmatched bases: 7. This CDR3 spans 15 amino acids. CDR1 and CDR2 (germline): ENHRY, SYGVKD. The CDR3 loop reads CAILGGGRNTGELFF. CDR3 in DNA: TGTGCCATCCTGGGCGGGGGAAGGAACACCGGGGAGCTGTTTTTT.

Details on this clone: At one end the junction does not follow the germline gene, possibly because of a read error. This chain uses TRBV30 with TRBJ2-5, with TRBD2 identical over 7 bases. The CDR3 has 13 amino acids. Germline-derived CDR1 and CDR2 are GTSNPN and SVGIG (reference sequence). CDR3 in amino acids: CAGSRDYGETQYF. CDR3 nucleotides: TGTGCCGGGAGCCGGGACTACGGAGAGACCCAGTACTTC.

This clone was picked up one time. The chain links TRBV18 to TRBJ1-2; 7 bases align to TRBD1. Trimming cost V 6 bases and J 2 bases; bases outside gene matches: 3. This CDR3 region has 13 residues. Germline assignment: CDR1 KGHSH and CDR2 LQKENI. The CDR3 DNA reads TGTGCCAGCTCTCCGGGACAGAACTATGGCTACACCTTC. Protein product: CASSPGQNYGYTF.

The gene calls are TRBV3-1 (or the pseudogene TRBV3-2) and TRBJ2-7; maybe TRBD2 (6 bases). The CDR3 sequence is 13 residues long. The V end was cut by 4 bases, the J end by 3 bases, with 10 bases between. Germline V gives CDR1 LGHDT, CDR2 YNNKEL (reference sequence). The CDR3 loop is CASSRGTFYEQYF. The CDR3 DNA sequence: TGTGCCAGCAGCCGCGGGACTTTCTACGAGCAGTACTTC.

This chain uses TRBV11-2 with TRBJ1-1, with 9 bases matching TRBD1. Trimming took 4 bases from V and 4 from J; bases not matched to a gene: 10. The CDR3 covers 16 residues. Germline V CDR1 and CDR2: SGHAT, FQNNGV. The CDR3: CASSSRDRVSSTEAFF. The DNA for the CDR3 is TGTGCCAGCAGCTCCCGGGACAGGGTATCAAGCACTGAAGCTTTCTTT.

This clone was seen a handful of times. J is TRBJ2-7 and V is TRBV7-2; D remains ambiguous. CDR3 length: 14 residues. Trimming shortened V by 4 bases and J by 3 bases, and 13 bases separated the two germline ends. Germline CDR1 and CDR2: SGHTA and FQGNSA. The CDR3 DNA reads as TGTGCCAGCAGCTCTCCGGACCGGGTCTACGAGCAGTACTTC. Amino acid sequence: CASSSPDRVYEQYF.

The V call is TRBV7-9, the J call TRBJ1-2; 8 nucleotides match TRBD1. This CDR3 has 15 amino acids. V was clipped by 3 bases and J by 5 bases; unmatched bases: 8. The germline CDR1 and CDR2 sequences are SEHNR and FQNEAQ (reference sequence). The CDR3 is CASSFPRTGKYGYTF. The CDR3 bases are TGTGCCAGCAGCTTTCCTCGGACAGGGAAGTATGGCTACACCTTC. Based on the CDR3 plus reference TRBV7-9 and TRBJ1-2, the full variable domain is DTGVSQNPRHKITKRGQNVTFRCDPISEHNRLYWYRQTLGQGPEFLTYFQNEAQLEKSRLLSDRFSAERPKGSFSTLEIQRTEQGDSAMYLCASSFPRTGKYGYTFGSGTRLTVV.

In DNA form, the CDR3 reads TGTGCCAGAAGCTTGGTTGCGAATGTTCTGGCCTACGAGCAGTACTTC. Protein: CARSLVANVLAYEQYF. The genes are TRBV5-3 and TRBJ2-7, with D hard to call. TRBV5-3 is recorded as an ORF, its role being uncertain. V was clipped by 0 bases and J by 2 bases, with 15 bases between them. The CDR3 contains 16 residues.

J is TRBJ1-2 and V is TRBV9; 9 bases are a match to TRBD1. From germline, CDR1 is SGDLS and CDR2 YYNGEE. The junction had 7 bases not matched to a gene; V was cut back by 5 bases and J by 2 bases. The CDR3 loop spans 15 amino acids. The CDR3 loop reads CASSKTGTGNYGYTF. The CDR3 coding sequence is TGTGCCAGCAGTAAAACCGGGACAGGGAACTATGGCTACACCTTC.